This paragraph covers one T cell receptor (beta chain) sequence. Antigen: not known. CDR3 length equals 14 residues. The V gene's germline CDR1 is SGHRS and CDR2 YFSETQ. Trimming shortened V by 4 bases and J by 4 bases, and 13 bases separated the two germline ends. The sample comes from a study of T cells after posttransplantation cyclophosphamide. Study-wide results and limits: Blood and skin or GI T cell repertoires showed limited TRB overlap. After PTCy, TRB diversity resembled that of CNI/methotrexate controls. Donor CD8+ memory clones often dominated recipient blood repertoires at later times.

Treatment was busulfan-fludarabine conditioning, a marrow graft, and cyclophosphamide on days +3 and +4. Repertoires were generated with immunoSEQ multiplex PCR, while TCRdb's copy carries only in-frame clones and drops some. Altogether about 2,500 clones are present, approximately 81% being singletons, with the ten largest covering almost 25%. This clonotype was obtained from a young adult male patient who received an allogeneic stem cell transplant from a related donor, was CMV-positive, and had acute GVHD only. Some T cells may be transferred from the graft donor. The specimen comprised PBMCs, sampled after allogeneic stem cell transplant with posttransplant cyclophosphamide. The rearrangement links TRBV5-1 to TRBJ2-3; D might be TRBD1 (6 bases). CDR3 coding DNA: TGCGCCAGCAGCCCATTACAGGGCTCAGATACGCAGTATTTT. Protein: CASSPLQGSDTQYF.